This T cell receptor beta chain was captured in a study of T cells in Graves' hyperthyroidism and ophthalmopathy. The wider study: Upon initial diagnosis and before any treatment, peripheral blood was collected. Study results and limitations: Blood also carried most thyroid clonotypes expanded above 0.001. The authors' 13 V-J model separated ophthalmopathy from stable hyperthyroidism.

Cells are PBMCs isolated from 10 ml of fresh blood. This clonotype has ten or more counts. The antigen remains undetermined. Researchers took RNA transcripts and amplified the TCR beta CDR3 regions from them. TCR CDR3 regions were first amplified by RT-PCR with HTBI primers. MiXCR, run by TCRdb on the multiplex PCR reads, gives a single entry per CDR3 protein. The sample includes around 420,000 distinct CDR3 sequences, roughly an eighth seen only once; the top ten take 5% to 6.5%. The ends lost 3 bases at V and 2 bases at J; junction bases unmatched: 9. CDR1 and CDR2 (germline): GTSNPN, SVGIG (reference sequence). The CDR3 is 15 amino acids.

Input material: blood. The sequence came from a woman aged 18-29 years with Graves' hyperthyroidism. The chain joins TRBV30 to TRBJ2-7, with 8 bases aligning to TRBD1. CDR3 sequence reads: CAWSYGQGRAYEQYF. The CDR3 DNA sequence: TGTGCCTGGAGCTACGGACAGGGCAGGGCCTACGAGCAGTACTTC.